Listed below are T cell receptor beta chains from one sample, sequenced in a study of cytomegalovirus exposure and HLA in healthy donors. Produced via immunoSEQ multiplex PCR; TCRdb's table is partial and in-frame only. The sample includes roughly 130,000 clones, about 63% of them seen just once. Source material: PBMCs. Receptors originate from a man aged 25 to 40 in good health and CMV-seropositive. CDR3s include the opening cysteine and the closing phenylalanine or tryptophan. A D gene is named only where the DNA matches it firmly. Clone size, where shown, is once, few, many, or a class for clones that have expanded.

v_call: TRBV6-6
j_call: TRBJ1-2
clone_size: NA
d_call: TRBD1
cdr3_nt: TGTGCCAGCAGTCCACCGGGACAGGCTAACTATGGCTACACCTTC
cdr3_aa: CASSPPGQANYGYTF

v_call: TRBV10-3
j_call: TRBJ2-1
clone_size: NA
d_call: TRBD2
cdr3_nt: TGTGCCATCAGTGGACTAGCGGGATACTCCTACAATGAGCAGTTCTTC
cdr3_aa: CAISGLAGYSYNEQFF

v_call: TRBV20-1
j_call: TRBJ2-5
clone_size: once
d_call: NA
cdr3_nt: TGCAGTGCTGGGGCTGGCCGAGAGCAGTACTTC
cdr3_aa: CSAGAGREQYF

v_call: TRBV5-1
j_call: TRBJ1-1
clone_size: NA
d_call: TRBD1
cdr3_nt: TGCGCCAGCAGCTTGAAGGGACAGGGGGGTGGTTTGCACACTGAAGCTTTCTTT
cdr3_aa: CASSLKGQGGGLHTEAFF

v_call: TRBV5-6
j_call: TRBJ2-7
clone_size: NA
d_call: TRBD1
cdr3_nt: TGTGCCAGCAGCTTGATGGGGACAGGGCAGGGGCGGAGCGAGCAGTACTTC
cdr3_aa: CASSLMGTGQGRSEQYF

v_call: TRBV18
j_call: TRBJ1-5
clone_size: NA
d_call: TRBD1
cdr3_nt: TGTGCCAGCTCAGACTCCGCTACAGGGGGCAGTCAGCCCCAGCATTTT
cdr3_aa: CASSDSATGGSQPQHF

v_call: TRBV6-5
j_call: TRBJ1-1
clone_size: NA
d_call: NA
cdr3_nt: TGTGCCAGCTGGGGTGAGACAGGGAACACTGAAGCTTTCTTT
cdr3_aa: CASWGETGNTEAFF

v_call: TRBV5-1
j_call: TRBJ2-5
clone_size: NA
d_call: NA
cdr3_nt: TGCGCCAGCAGCCAAGGGGACTCTTCCATGGCAGAGACCCAGTACTTC
cdr3_aa: CASSQGDSSMAETQYF

v_call: TRBV15
j_call: TRBJ2-7
clone_size: NA
d_call: TRBD2
cdr3_nt: TGTGCCACCAGCAGCTTTAGGACTAGCGCCTACTACGAGCAGTACTTC
cdr3_aa: CATSSFRTSAYYEQYF

v_call: TRBV18
j_call: TRBJ2-5
clone_size: NA
d_call: NA
cdr3_nt: TGTGCCAGCTCAAGAGGCCGGGGAGAGACCCAGTACTTC
cdr3_aa: CASSRGRGETQYF

v_call: TRBV7-3
j_call: TRBJ2-3
clone_size: NA
d_call: TRBD2
cdr3_nt: TGTGCCAGCAGCCGACTAGCGGGGGAGGATACGCAGTATTTT
cdr3_aa: CASSRLAGEDTQYF

v_call: TRBV4-1
j_call: TRBJ1-4
clone_size: few
d_call: NA
cdr3_nt: TGCGCCAGCAGCCAAGAAGGCAGGCTCGGGGGAAAACTGTTTTTT
cdr3_aa: CASSQEGRLGGKLFF

v_call: TRBV6-7
j_call: TRBJ2-1
clone_size: NA
d_call: NA
cdr3_nt: TGTGCCAGCAGTTACTACGGGTCGCAATTTCCGGGAGCTAACAATGAGCAGTTCTTC
cdr3_aa: CASSYYGSQFPGANNEQFF

v_call: TRBV5-6
j_call: TRBJ2-5
clone_size: NA
d_call: NA
cdr3_nt: TGTGCCAGCAGCTTGAGTAGCCAAGAGACCCAGTACTTC
cdr3_aa: CASSLSSQETQYF

v_call: TRBV28
j_call: TRBJ1-5
clone_size: NA
d_call: NA
cdr3_nt: TGTGCCAGCAGTTTTTTCGCACGCGGGAACGATCAGCCCCAGCATTTT
cdr3_aa: CASSFFARGNDQPQHF

v_call: TRBV10-3
j_call: TRBJ2-7
clone_size: NA
d_call: NA
cdr3_nt: TGTGCCATCAGTCCCAACTACGAGCAGTACTTC
cdr3_aa: CAISPNYEQYF

v_call: TRBV28
j_call: TRBJ1-4
clone_size: once
d_call: NA
cdr3_nt: TGTGCCACCTGGGGGCTTAGGGAAAAACTGTTTTTT
cdr3_aa: CATWGLREKLFF

v_call: TRBV5-4
j_call: TRBJ2-7
clone_size: NA
d_call: NA
cdr3_nt: TGTGCCAGCAGCTTGGCAGGCAGGGCCTACGAGCAGTACTTC
cdr3_aa: CASSLAGRAYEQYF

v_call: TRBV28
j_call: TRBJ1-5
clone_size: NA
d_call: NA
cdr3_nt: TGTGCCAGCAGTTTCCCTGACAGATTTAATCAGCCCCAGCATTTT
cdr3_aa: CASSFPDRFNQPQHF

v_call: TRBV14
j_call: TRBJ2-4
clone_size: NA
d_call: NA
cdr3_nt: TGTGCCAGCAGCCTCATCAGGGGGGCAAAAAACATTCAGTACTTC
cdr3_aa: CASSLIRGAKNIQYF

v_call: TRBV2
j_call: TRBJ1-1
clone_size: NA
d_call: NA
cdr3_nt: TGTGCCAGCATGAGACGCGGGGAGTCTGAAGCTTTCTTT
cdr3_aa: CASMRRGESEAFF

v_call: TRBV13
j_call: TRBJ1-5
clone_size: few
d_call: TRBD1
cdr3_nt: TGTGCCAGCAGCTTCCACGAGGACAGGGGACAGCCCCAGCATTTT
cdr3_aa: CASSFHEDRGQPQHF

v_call: TRBV9
j_call: TRBJ2-1
clone_size: NA
d_call: TRBD2
cdr3_nt: TGTGCCAGCAGCCCACTGCGTGTACTAGCGGGAAGGAGCTCCTACAATGAGCAGTTCTTC
cdr3_aa: CASSPLRVLAGRSSYNEQFF

v_call: TRBV30
j_call: TRBJ2-1
clone_size: NA
d_call: NA
cdr3_nt: TGTGCCTGGAGTGTTCTAGCTGAAAGGCAGTTCTTC
cdr3_aa: CAWSVLAERQFF

v_call: TRBV6-5
j_call: TRBJ2-1
clone_size: NA
d_call: NA
cdr3_nt: TGTGCCAGCAAGAGGGGGGGGGATGTCAATGAGCAGTTCTTC
cdr3_aa: CASKRGGDVNEQFF

v_call: TRBV4-1
j_call: TRBJ2-7
clone_size: NA
d_call: NA
cdr3_nt: TGCGCCAGCAGCCAAGGAGTGGCAGCGAGACTATACGAGCAGTACTTC
cdr3_aa: CASSQGVAARLYEQYF

v_call: TRBV28
j_call: TRBJ1-1
clone_size: once
d_call: NA
cdr3_nt: TGTGCCAGCAGTTTTGATGGGGGGTGGGACACTGAAGCTTTCTTT
cdr3_aa: CASSFDGGWDTEAFF

v_call: TRBV6-1
j_call: TRBJ1-6
clone_size: NA
d_call: NA
cdr3_nt: TGTGCCAGCAGAGACAGTAATTCACCCCTCCACTTT
cdr3_aa: CASRDSNSPLHF

v_call: TRBV9
j_call: TRBJ2-1
clone_size: NA
d_call: NA
cdr3_nt: TGTGCCAGCAGCGTAGGTCTGCTAATGATGCAGTTCTTC
cdr3_aa: CASSVGLLMMQFF

v_call: TRBV29-1
j_call: TRBJ2-1
clone_size: NA
d_call: NA
cdr3_nt: TGCAGCGTTGAACACCCGAGCCGAAATGAGCAATTCTTC
cdr3_aa: CSVEHPSRNEQFF

v_call: TRBV7-9
j_call: TRBJ2-4
clone_size: NA
d_call: NA
cdr3_nt: TGTGCCAGTAGGGCGGGTGACAAAAACATTCAGTACTTC
cdr3_aa: CASRAGDKNIQYF

v_call: TRBV6-5
j_call: TRBJ2-3
clone_size: few
d_call: NA
cdr3_nt: TGTGCCAGCAGTTACTCCTCTACGCAGTATTTT
cdr3_aa: CASSYSSTQYF

v_call: TRBV2
j_call: TRBJ2-5
clone_size: NA
d_call: TRBD1
cdr3_nt: TGTGCCAGCATCCGGGACAGGGGGATCCAAGAGACCCAGTACTTC
cdr3_aa: CASIRDRGIQETQYF

v_call: TRBV10-1
j_call: TRBJ1-1
clone_size: NA
d_call: NA
cdr3_nt: TGCGCCAGCAGTGGACAGCCCGGCACTGAAGCTTTCTTT
cdr3_aa: CASSGQPGTEAFF

v_call: TRBV4-1
j_call: TRBJ2-2
clone_size: many
d_call: TRBD1
cdr3_nt: TGCGCCAGCAGCCACAAATCGGACAGGGACAACAGCGCCGGGGAGCTGTTTTTT
cdr3_aa: CASSHKSDRDNSAGELFF

v_call: TRBV5-1
j_call: TRBJ1-2
clone_size: NA
d_call: NA
cdr3_nt: TGCGCCAGCAGCTTGGGATCGGCCCTCACCGGGGGCTACACCTTC
cdr3_aa: CASSLGSALTGGYTF

v_call: TRBV19
j_call: TRBJ2-3
clone_size: NA
d_call: TRBD2
cdr3_nt: TGTGCCAGTAGTATGCGGGGGGCAGATACGCAGTATTTT
cdr3_aa: CASSMRGADTQYF

v_call: TRBV9
j_call: TRBJ2-2
clone_size: NA
d_call: TRBD2
cdr3_nt: TGTGCCAGCAGCGTATCGACTAGCGGGGCGAACACCGGGGAGCTGTTTTTT
cdr3_aa: CASSVSTSGANTGELFF

v_call: TRBV5-1
j_call: TRBJ2-6
clone_size: NA
d_call: TRBD1
cdr3_nt: TGCGCCAGCAGCCCAATAGGGGGCCTCGGCTCTGGGGCCAACGTCCTGACTTTC
cdr3_aa: CASSPIGGLGSGANVLTF

v_call: TRBV19
j_call: TRBJ2-3
clone_size: once
d_call: TRBD2
cdr3_nt: TGTGCCACCAGAAATAGCGGGCGTAGCACAGATACGCAGTATTTT
cdr3_aa: CATRNSGRSTDTQYF

v_call: TRBV4-3
j_call: TRBJ2-5
clone_size: NA
d_call: TRBD1
cdr3_nt: TGCGCCAGCAGCCAGATATGGTCTTGGACAGGTCAGCAAGAGACCCAGTACTTC
cdr3_aa: CASSQIWSWTGQQETQYF

v_call: TRBV19
j_call: TRBJ2-7
clone_size: few
d_call: NA
cdr3_nt: TGTGCCAGTAGTATTACCCCAGTCCACGAGCAGTACTTC
cdr3_aa: CASSITPVHEQYF

v_call: TRBV18
j_call: TRBJ1-5
clone_size: few
d_call: NA
cdr3_nt: TGTGCCAGCTCCCCTAGCCTCACGTCAAATCAGCCCCAGCATTTT
cdr3_aa: CASSPSLTSNQPQHF

v_call: TRBV12-1
j_call: TRBJ2-2
clone_size: NA
d_call: NA
cdr3_nt: TGTGCCAGCAGCTTTAGCAGGGGGCCTCCGTTGGCCGGGGAGCTGTTTTTT
cdr3_aa: CASSFSRGPPLAGELFF

v_call: TRBV10-3
j_call: TRBJ2-7
clone_size: NA
d_call: NA
cdr3_nt: TGTGCCATCAGTATAGCAGACGGGTCCTACGAGCAGTACTTC
cdr3_aa: CAISIADGSYEQYF

v_call: TRBV6-6
j_call: TRBJ2-5
clone_size: NA
d_call: TRBD2
cdr3_nt: TGTGCCAGCAGTTACTCGCGCGGGGGAACCCAGTACTTC
cdr3_aa: CASSYSRGGTQYF

v_call: TRBV19
j_call: TRBJ2-1
clone_size: NA
d_call: TRBD2
cdr3_nt: TGTGCCAGTAGTGCCCAATTGCGGGAGGGCCTACTCTTC
cdr3_aa: CASSAQLREGLLF

v_call: TRBV29-1
j_call: TRBJ2-5
clone_size: NA
d_call: NA
cdr3_nt: TGCAGCGTCAGGATTGGCGGGGAGACCCAGTACTTC
cdr3_aa: CSVRIGGETQYF